Listed below are T cell receptor beta chains from one sample, sequenced in a study of cytomegalovirus exposure and HLA in healthy donors. Using immunoSEQ multiplex PCR, the repertoire was profiled, and TCRdb retains in-frame clones only, with some absent. The profile shows fewer than 110,000 clones, approximately 84% of them singletons. The sample was PBMCs. These receptor sequences come from a man in his thirties or forties in good health and CMV-seronegative. Both conserved end residues are trimmed from each CDR3. Fields, in order: D gene, CDR3 length, J gene, V gene, CDR3 protein. D genes are given only for firm matches.

D gene: TRBD1
CDR3 length: 12
J gene: TRBJ2-1
V gene: TRBV4-2
CDR3 protein: ASSHQGDNNEQF

D gene: TRBD1
CDR3 length: 13
J gene: TRBJ2-7
V gene: TRBV15
CDR3 protein: ATSTSGTGLYEQY

D gene: -
CDR3 length: 14
J gene: TRBJ1-1
V gene: TRBV5-6
CDR3 protein: ASSDWTYYMNTEAF

D gene: TRBD1
CDR3 length: 16
J gene: TRBJ1-2
V gene: TRBV5-1
CDR3 protein: ASSRDRGNSISLYGYT

D gene: -
CDR3 length: 14
J gene: TRBJ1-3
V gene: TRBV28
CDR3 protein: ASSPGLRSSGNTIY

D gene: TRBD2
CDR3 length: 13
J gene: TRBJ2-3
V gene: TRBV30
CDR3 protein: AWSRLAVSTDTQY

D gene: -
CDR3 length: 12
J gene: TRBJ2-7
V gene: TRBV2
CDR3 protein: ASTQDSNTYEQY

D gene: TRBD1
CDR3 length: 11
J gene: TRBJ1-1
V gene: TRBV27
CDR3 protein: ASSARDRGGAF

D gene: TRBD2
CDR3 length: 11
J gene: TRBJ2-7
V gene: TRBV28
CDR3 protein: ASSSGRWYEQY

D gene: -
CDR3 length: 13
J gene: TRBJ2-1
V gene: TRBV5-1
CDR3 protein: ASSHGGQVYNEQF

D gene: TRBD1
CDR3 length: 14
J gene: TRBJ1-6
V gene: TRBV7-3
CDR3 protein: ASSLTGQGANSPLH

D gene: -
CDR3 length: 12
J gene: TRBJ1-4
V gene: TRBV7-9
CDR3 protein: ASSSGGSGEKLF

D gene: -
CDR3 length: 13
J gene: TRBJ2-1
V gene: TRBV2
CDR3 protein: ASSVRGASYNEQF

D gene: -
CDR3 length: 13
J gene: TRBJ1-2
V gene: TRBV6-1
CDR3 protein: ASNRDSQTRWGYT

D gene: TRBD1
CDR3 length: 12
J gene: TRBJ1-2
V gene: TRBV5-1
CDR3 protein: ASRQGQESAGYT

D gene: -
CDR3 length: 11
J gene: TRBJ1-5
V gene: TRBV18
CDR3 protein: ASSDGDNQPQH

D gene: -
CDR3 length: 11
J gene: TRBJ1-5
V gene: TRBV30
CDR3 protein: AWSEGSNQPQH

D gene: -
CDR3 length: 12
J gene: TRBJ2-7
V gene: TRBV7-2
CDR3 protein: ASSFRRNSYEQY

D gene: -
CDR3 length: 13
J gene: TRBJ2-1
V gene: TRBV7-8
CDR3 protein: ASSLESTFTNEQF

D gene: -
CDR3 length: 13
J gene: TRBJ1-4
V gene: TRBV9
CDR3 protein: ASSVETGPNEKLF

D gene: TRBD2
CDR3 length: 12
J gene: TRBJ2-7
V gene: TRBV27
CDR3 protein: ASRLSGASYEQY

D gene: -
CDR3 length: 11
J gene: TRBJ2-5
V gene: TRBV15
CDR3 protein: ATSSQDQETQY